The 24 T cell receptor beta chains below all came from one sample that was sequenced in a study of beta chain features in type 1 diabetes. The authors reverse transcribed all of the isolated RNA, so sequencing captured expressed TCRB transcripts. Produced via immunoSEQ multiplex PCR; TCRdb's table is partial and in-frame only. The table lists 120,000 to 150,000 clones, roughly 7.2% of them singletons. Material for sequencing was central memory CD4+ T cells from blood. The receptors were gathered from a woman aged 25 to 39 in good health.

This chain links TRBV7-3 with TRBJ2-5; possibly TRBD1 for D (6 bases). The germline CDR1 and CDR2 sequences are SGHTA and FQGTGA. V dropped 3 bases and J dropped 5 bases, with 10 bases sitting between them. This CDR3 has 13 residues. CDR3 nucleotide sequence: TGTGCCAGCAGCTTCGGACAGAGCGAGACCCAGTACTTC. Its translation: CASSFGQSETQYF.

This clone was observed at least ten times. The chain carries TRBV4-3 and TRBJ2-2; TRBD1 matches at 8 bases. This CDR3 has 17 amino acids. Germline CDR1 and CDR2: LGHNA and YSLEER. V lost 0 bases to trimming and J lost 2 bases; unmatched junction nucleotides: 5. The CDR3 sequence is CASSQDRQGRNTGELFF. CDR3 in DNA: TGCGCCAGCAGCCAAGATCGACAGGGGAGAAACACCGGGGAGCTGTTTTTT.

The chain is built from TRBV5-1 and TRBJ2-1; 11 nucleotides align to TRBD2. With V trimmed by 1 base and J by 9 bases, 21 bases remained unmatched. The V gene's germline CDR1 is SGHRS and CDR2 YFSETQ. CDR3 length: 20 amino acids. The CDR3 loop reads CASSLMPGQGLLAGEFEQFF. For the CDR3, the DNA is TGCGCCAGCAGCTTGATGCCGGGACAGGGTCTACTAGCGGGAGAATTTGAGCAGTTCTTC.

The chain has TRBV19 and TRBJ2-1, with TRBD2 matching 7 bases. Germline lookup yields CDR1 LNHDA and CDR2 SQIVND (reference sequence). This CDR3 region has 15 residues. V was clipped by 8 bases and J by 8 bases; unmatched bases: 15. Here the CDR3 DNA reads TGTGCCAGTTCCTCCATGGGCGGGAGATCTTATGAGCAGTTCTTC. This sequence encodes CASSSMGGRSYEQFF.

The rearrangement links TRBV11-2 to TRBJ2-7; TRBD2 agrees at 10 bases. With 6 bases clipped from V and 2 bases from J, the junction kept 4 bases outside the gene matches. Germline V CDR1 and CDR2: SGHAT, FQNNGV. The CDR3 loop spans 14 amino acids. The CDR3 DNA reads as TGTGCCAGCAGTGGGACTAGCGCCACCTACGAGCAGTACTTC. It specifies CASSGTSATYEQYF.

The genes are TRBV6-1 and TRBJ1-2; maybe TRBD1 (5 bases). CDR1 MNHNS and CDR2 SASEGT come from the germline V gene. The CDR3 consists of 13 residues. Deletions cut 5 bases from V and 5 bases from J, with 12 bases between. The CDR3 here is CASSSDSPYGYTF. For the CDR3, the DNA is TGTGCCAGCAGTTCAGACAGCCCGTATGGCTACACCTTC.

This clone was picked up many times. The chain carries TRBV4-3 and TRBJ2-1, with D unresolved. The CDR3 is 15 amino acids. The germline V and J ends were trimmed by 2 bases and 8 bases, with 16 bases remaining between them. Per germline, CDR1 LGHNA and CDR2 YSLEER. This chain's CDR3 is CASSQLPGTTHEQFF. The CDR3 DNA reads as TGCGCCAGCAGCCAACTCCCTGGAACTACCCATGAGCAGTTCTTC.

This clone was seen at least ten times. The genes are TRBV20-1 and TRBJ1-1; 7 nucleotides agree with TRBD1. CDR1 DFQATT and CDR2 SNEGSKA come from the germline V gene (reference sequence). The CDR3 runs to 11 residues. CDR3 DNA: TGCGGGAGGTACAGGGGAACTGAAGCTTTCTTT. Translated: CGRYRGTEAFF.

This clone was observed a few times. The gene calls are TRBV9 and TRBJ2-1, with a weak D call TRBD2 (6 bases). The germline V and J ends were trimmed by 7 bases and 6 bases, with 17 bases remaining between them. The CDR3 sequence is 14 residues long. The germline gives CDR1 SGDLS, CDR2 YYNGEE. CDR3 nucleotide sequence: TGTGCCAGCGGTGGAATTGGGGGGAGCAATGAGCAGTTCTTC. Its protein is CASGGIGGSNEQFF.

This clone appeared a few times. The DNA of the CDR3 is TGTGCCTGGAGTGTATCTAGAACCGGGGAGCTGTTTTTT. This translates into CAWSVSRTGELFF. The chain employs TRBV30 and TRBJ2-2, with unresolved D. The CDR3 spans 13 residues. The ends were cut back, 0 bases at V and 5 bases at J, with 7 bases in the middle. Germline assignment: CDR1 GTSNPN and CDR2 SVGIG (reference sequence).

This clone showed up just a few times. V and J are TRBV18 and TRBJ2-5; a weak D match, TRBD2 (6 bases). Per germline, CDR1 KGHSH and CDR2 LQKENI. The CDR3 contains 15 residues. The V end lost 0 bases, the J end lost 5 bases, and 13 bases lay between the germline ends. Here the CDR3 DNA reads TGTGCCAGCTCACCACCTCCCGGGAGCTGGGAGACCCAGTACTTC. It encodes CASSPPPGSWETQYF.

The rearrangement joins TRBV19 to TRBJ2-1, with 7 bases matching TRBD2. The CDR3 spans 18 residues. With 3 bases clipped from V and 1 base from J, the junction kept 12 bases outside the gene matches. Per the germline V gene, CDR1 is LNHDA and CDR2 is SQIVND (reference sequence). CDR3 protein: CASSIFGGRSGSYNEQFF. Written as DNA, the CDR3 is TGTGCCAGTAGTATTTTCGGCGGGAGATCGGGTTCCTACAATGAGCAGTTCTTC.

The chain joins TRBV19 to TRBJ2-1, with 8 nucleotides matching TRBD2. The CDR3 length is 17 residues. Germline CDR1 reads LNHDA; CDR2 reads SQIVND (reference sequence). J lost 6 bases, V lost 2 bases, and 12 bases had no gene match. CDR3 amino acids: CASSIPPGGDTRNEQFF. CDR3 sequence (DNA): TGTGCCAGTAGTATACCCCCGGGGGGGGACACCCGCAATGAGCAGTTCTTC.

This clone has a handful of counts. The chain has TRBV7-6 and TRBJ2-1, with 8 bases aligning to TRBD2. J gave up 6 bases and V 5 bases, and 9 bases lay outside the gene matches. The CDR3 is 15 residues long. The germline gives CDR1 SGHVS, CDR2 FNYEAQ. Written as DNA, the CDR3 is TGTGCCAGCAGCCCGAGCGGGAGACCTCCCAATGAGCAGTTCTTC. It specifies CASSPSGRPPNEQFF. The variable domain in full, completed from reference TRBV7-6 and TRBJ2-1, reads GAGVSQSPRYKVTKRGQDVALRCDPISGHVSLYWYRQALGQGPEFLTYFNYEAQQDKSGLPNDRFSAERPEGSISTLTIQRTEQRDSAMYRCASSPSGRPPNEQFFGPGTRLTVL.

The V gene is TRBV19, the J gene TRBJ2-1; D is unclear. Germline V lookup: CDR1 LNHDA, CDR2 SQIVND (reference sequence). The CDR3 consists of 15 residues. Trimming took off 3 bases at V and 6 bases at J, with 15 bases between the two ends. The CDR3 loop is CASSIGSSAGNEQFF. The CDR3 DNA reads TGTGCCAGTAGTATCGGATCGAGCGCCGGCAATGAGCAGTTCTTC.

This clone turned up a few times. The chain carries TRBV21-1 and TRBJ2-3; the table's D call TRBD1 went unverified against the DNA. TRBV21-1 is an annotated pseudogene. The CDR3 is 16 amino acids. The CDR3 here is CASSSPRTGFTDTQYF. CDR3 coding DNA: TGTGCCAGCAGCAGCCCAAGGACAGGCTTCACAGATACGCAGTATTTT.

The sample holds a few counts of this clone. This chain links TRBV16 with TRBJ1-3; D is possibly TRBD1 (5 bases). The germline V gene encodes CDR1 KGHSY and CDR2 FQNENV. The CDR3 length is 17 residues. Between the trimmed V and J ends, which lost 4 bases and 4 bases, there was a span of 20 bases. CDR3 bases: TGTGCCAGCAGCCCCCGGTGGGCAGGGTGGTCCGGAAACACCATATATTTT. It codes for CASSPRWAGWSGNTIYF.

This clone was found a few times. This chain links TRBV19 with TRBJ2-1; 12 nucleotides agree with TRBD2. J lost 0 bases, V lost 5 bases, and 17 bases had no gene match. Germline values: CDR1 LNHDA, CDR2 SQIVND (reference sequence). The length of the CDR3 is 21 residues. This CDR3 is CASSPRPTWGLAGFSYNEQFF. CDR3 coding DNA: TGTGCCAGTAGTCCCCGTCCGACCTGGGGACTAGCGGGTTTCTCCTACAATGAGCAGTTCTTC.

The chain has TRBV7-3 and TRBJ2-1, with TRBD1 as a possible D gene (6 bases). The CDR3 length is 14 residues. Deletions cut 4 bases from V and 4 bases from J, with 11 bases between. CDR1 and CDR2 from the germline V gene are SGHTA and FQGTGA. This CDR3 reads CASSSQQGYNEQFF. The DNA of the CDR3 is TGTGCCAGCAGCTCCCAACAGGGTTACAATGAGCAGTTCTTC.

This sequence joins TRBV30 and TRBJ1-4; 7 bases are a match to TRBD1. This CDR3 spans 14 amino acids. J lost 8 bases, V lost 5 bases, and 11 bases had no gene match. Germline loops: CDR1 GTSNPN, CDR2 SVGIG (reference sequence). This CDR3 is CAWARDSGGEKLFF. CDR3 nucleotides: TGTGCCTGGGCCCGGGACAGCGGGGGGGAAAAACTGTTTTTT.

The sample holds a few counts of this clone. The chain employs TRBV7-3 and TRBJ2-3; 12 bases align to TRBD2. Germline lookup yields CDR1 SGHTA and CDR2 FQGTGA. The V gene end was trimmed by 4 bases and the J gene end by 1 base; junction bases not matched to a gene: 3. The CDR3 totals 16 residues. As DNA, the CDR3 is TGTGCCAGCAGCTGGACTAGCGGGGCCCGCACAGATACGCAGTATTTT. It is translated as CASSWTSGARTDTQYF.

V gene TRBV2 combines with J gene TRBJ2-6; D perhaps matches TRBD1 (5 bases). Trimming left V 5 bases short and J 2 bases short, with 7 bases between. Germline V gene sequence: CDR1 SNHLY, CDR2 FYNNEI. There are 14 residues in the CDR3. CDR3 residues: CASSLGAGANVLTF. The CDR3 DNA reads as TGTGCCAGCAGTCTAGGGGCTGGGGCCAACGTCCTGACTTTC.

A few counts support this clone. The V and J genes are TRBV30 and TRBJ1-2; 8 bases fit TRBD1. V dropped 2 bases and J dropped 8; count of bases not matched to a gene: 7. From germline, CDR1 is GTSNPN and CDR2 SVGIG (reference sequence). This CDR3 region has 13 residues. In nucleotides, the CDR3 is TGTGCCTGGAGTCCAGGGGGCGCGGGGGGCTACACCTTC. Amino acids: CAWSPGGAGGYTF. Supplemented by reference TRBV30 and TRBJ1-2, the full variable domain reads SQTIHQWPATLVQPVGSPLSLECTVEGTSNPNLYWYRQAAGRGLQLLFYSVGIGQISSEVPQNLSASRPQDRQFILSSKKLLLSDSGFYLCAWSPGGAGGYTFGSGTRLTVV.

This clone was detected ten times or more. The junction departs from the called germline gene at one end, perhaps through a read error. CDR3 nucleotides: TGTGCCAGCAGCTTAGATGGGACTAGTCCTCACTTC. Translated, it gives CASSLDGTSPHF. The chain combines TRBV7-9 with TRBJ2-4, with TRBD2 matching over 8 bases. This CDR3 has 12 residues. Germline lookup yields CDR1 SEHNR and CDR2 FQNEAQ (reference sequence).